This T cell receptor beta chain emerged from a study of T cell responses to AZD1222 COVID-19 vaccine. Findings of the study overall: The CD4 TCRs associated with vaccination extended across spike and predominated at 160-218 and 743-854.

TCRdb keeps only in-frame clones here, not all; method: immunoSEQ multiplex PCR. The sample gives 100,000 to 120,000 clones, roughly four fifths of which show up once; around 4.6% is in the top ten. Trimming cost V 7 bases and J 5 bases, with 19 bases left between them. The germline CDR1 and CDR2 sequences are SGHTA and FQGNSA. The CDR3 consists of 15 residues. As for this clone: Its matching antigen is unknown.

V and J are TRBV7-2 and TRBJ2-3; D might be TRBD1 (7 bases). The sample here was peripheral blood, taken on day 0 of AZD1222 vaccination. This clonotype was obtained from an adult in good health. The CDR3 protein is CASTPGGGRLDTQYF. Written as DNA, the CDR3 is TGTGCCAGCACCCCAGGAGGGGGCCGTTTAGATACGCAGTATTTT.